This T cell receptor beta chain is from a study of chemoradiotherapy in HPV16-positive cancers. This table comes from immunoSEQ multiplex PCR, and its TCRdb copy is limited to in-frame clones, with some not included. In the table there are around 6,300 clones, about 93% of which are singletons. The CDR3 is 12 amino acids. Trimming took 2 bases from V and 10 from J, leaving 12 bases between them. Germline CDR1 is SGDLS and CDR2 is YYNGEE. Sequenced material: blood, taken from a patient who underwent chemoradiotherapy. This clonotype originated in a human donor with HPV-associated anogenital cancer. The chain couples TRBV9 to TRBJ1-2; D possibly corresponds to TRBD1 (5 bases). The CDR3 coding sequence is TGTGCCAGCAGCGTCGGGGGGTTAAACTACACCTTC. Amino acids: CASSVGGLNYTF.